Reported below is one TCR beta chain. What it binds is not known. This sample was taken from a study of radiation and T cells in renal cell carcinoma. Findings of the study overall: Pretreatment tumor biopsies were lacking, so baseline clonotypes are unknown. In blood, top tumor clones expanded by 2 weeks, shrinking by 4.

This CDR3 contains 14 residues. V lost 5 bases to trimming and J lost 4 bases; unmatched junction nucleotides: 5. CDR1 and CDR2 from the germline V gene are SGHRS and YFSETQ. Time point described: blood 4 weeks post-SBRT, at nephrectomy. Treatment indicated: 15 Gy SBRT to primary tumor, nephrectomy 4 weeks later. Nephrectomy followed 15 Gy stereotactic body radiation by 4 weeks. After SBRT, blood was collected at 2 and 4 weeks, plus baseline. Only in-frame clones appear in the TCRdb table, and some are missing; sequencing was by immunoSEQ multiplex PCR. The sample carries roughly 90,000 clones, around four fifths recorded once.

The gene calls are TRBV5-1 and TRBJ2-2; 7 nucleotides align to TRBD1. Sequenced here: blood, sampled from a patient whose treatment included radiotherapy and nephrectomy. This clonotype was sampled from a man aged 50 to 59 with renal cell carcinoma. The DNA of the CDR3 is TGCGCCAGCAGGGGACAGCTCCCCACCGGGGAGCTGTTTTTT. Translated: CASRGQLPTGELFF.